The rows below give T cell receptor beta chains drawn from one sample of a study of cytotoxic CD8 clonotypes in ibrutinib-treated CLL. TCRdb's table, derived via immunoSEQ multiplex PCR, lists solely in-frame clones and lacks some. This sample yields around 330,000 clones, of which about 61% are seen a single time; around 6.6% belongs to the top ten. Specimen: PBMCs, collected after 36 months of ibrutinib treatment. The receptors stem from a human donor with chronic lymphocytic leukemia. Both conserved end residues are part of each CDR3. D genes are given only for firm matches. Rows give clone size only sometimes, using once, few, many, or a class for an expanded clone.

V: TRBV6-1
J: TRBJ2-6
D: TRBD1
size: once
DNA: TGTGCCAGCAGTGAGGGTAGGGGGCTCGGGGCCAACGTCCTGACTTTC
CDR3: CASSEGRGLGANVLTF

V: TRBV2
J: TRBJ2-7
D: -
size: -
DNA: TGTGCCAGCAGTGACAGCCTTATGGACGAGCAGTACTTC
CDR3: CASSDSLMDEQYF

V: TRBV5-1
J: TRBJ1-6
D: TRBD1
size: few
DNA: TGCGCCAGCAGCCCGCCGGGACAGAATTCACCCCTCCACTTT
CDR3: CASSPPGQNSPLHF

V: TRBV2
J: TRBJ2-1
D: TRBD2
size: -
DNA: TGTGCCAGCAGTATCCCTAGGGGCGGGAGGGACAATGAGCAGTTCTTC
CDR3: CASSIPRGGRDNEQFF

V: TRBV5-1
J: TRBJ2-4
D: TRBD2
size: few
DNA: TGCGCCAGCAGCCCTTACTCTAGCGGGATGGGAGACATTCAGTACTTC
CDR3: CASSPYSSGMGDIQYF

V: TRBV9
J: TRBJ2-1
D: -
size: -
DNA: TGTGCCAGCAGCGTAGGTTGGTGGTCTGACAATGAGCAGTTCTTC
CDR3: CASSVGWWSDNEQFF

V: TRBV12-2
J: TRBJ1-2
D: -
size: -
DNA: TGTGCAAGTCGCTCTGATCCGACTTGGGGGCCAAGTTATGGCTACACCTTC
CDR3: CASRSDPTWGPSYGYTF

V: TRBV9
J: TRBJ2-7
D: TRBD2
size: -
DNA: TGTGCCAGCAGCGTAGAAGACGGGGGGGCTATGTACTTC
CDR3: CASSVEDGGAMYF

V: TRBV9
J: TRBJ1-2
D: -
size: -
DNA: TGTGCCAGCAGCGTAGACAGTGACTATGGCTACACCTTC
CDR3: CASSVDSDYGYTF

V: TRBV5-1
J: TRBJ2-7
D: -
size: -
DNA: TGCGCCAGCAGCTTTAATCTGGGGTTGGACGAGCAGTACTTC
CDR3: CASSFNLGLDEQYF